This T cell receptor beta chain comes out of a study of T cell responses to AZD1222 COVID-19 vaccine. Study in general: Samples with a second dose at about 4 or about 12 weeks were pooled together.

General study points: Most donors were white British, females outnumbered males, and clonal diversity was possibly underestimated. The repertoires were collected only after the peak T cell response.

Trimming took 5 bases from V and 3 from J, leaving 19 bases between them. CDR1 is SGDLS, CDR2 YYNGEE, per germline. This CDR3 has 16 amino acids. Clones were sequenced by immunoSEQ multiplex PCR, and TCRdb holds only the in-frame ones, with some missing. The table has 90,000 or so clones, more than 70% seen once; the top ten hold under 25%. Notes on this clone: As yet, its antigen is unknown.

Material: peripheral blood, obtained on day 0 of AZD1222 vaccination. This TCR derives from an adult in good health. The rearrangement uses TRBV9 and TRBJ2-3, with D tentatively TRBD2 (6 bases). This CDR3 is CASSTVGRGLTDTQYF. The CDR3 coding sequence is TGTGCCAGCAGTACCGTCGGGAGAGGTTTGACAGATACGCAGTATTTT.